The 24 T cell receptor beta chains below come from one sample, sequenced in a study of T cells in Graves' hyperthyroidism and ophthalmopathy. TCR beta CDR3 region amplification was performed from RNA transcripts. Carried out on the TCR CDR3, a first-round RT-PCR used the HTBI primer set. One entry per CDR3 protein results from TCRdb running MiXCR on the multiplex PCR reads. Among about 59,000 distinct CDR3 sequences listed, 53% were seen once. The specimen sequenced was blood. These receptor sequences come from a woman aged 55 to 70 with Graves' ophthalmopathy.

This clonotype was detected ten times or more. The rearrangement joins TRBV5-4 to TRBJ1-6, with 12 bases matching TRBD1. The germline gives CDR1 SGHNT, CDR2 YYREEE (reference sequence). J lost 8 bases, V lost 3 bases, and 6 bases had no gene match. This CDR3 spans 16 amino acids. CDR3 in amino acids: CASSSWDRGRDSPLHF. The DNA of the CDR3 is TGTGCCAGCAGCTCCTGGGACAGGGGGCGGGATTCACCCCTCCACTTT.

This chain links TRBV12-3 or TRBV12-4 with TRBJ2-5, with D possibly matching TRBD1 (8 bases). V lost 7 bases, J lost 4 bases, and 16 bases lay in between. The CDR3 is 14 residues long. CDR3 nucleotide sequence: TGTGCCAGCACCCCGACAGGGGAGGGAGAGACCCAGTACTTC. Encoded protein: CASTPTGEGETQYF.

This clonotype was counted once. Given the absence of the conserved phenylalanine or tryptophan at the CDR3 end, a read error is likely. V usage is TRBV7-3 and J usage is TRBJ2-2; D is ambiguous. This CDR3 has 15 residues. Germline V CDR1 and CDR2: SGHTA, FQGTGA. The CDR3: CASSLKGSGTGELFL. The CDR3 nucleotides are TGTGCCAGTAGCTTAAAGGGTAGTGGCACCGGGGAGCTGTTTTTA.

The chain links TRBV11-1 to TRBJ1-6; weak D call: TRBD1 (5 bases). The CDR3 loop spans 10 amino acids. Between the trimmed V and J ends, which lost 10 bases and 17 bases, there was a span of 15 bases. Germline CDR1 and CDR2: SGHAT and FQDESV (reference sequence). For the CDR3, the DNA is TGTGCCACCCCCCGGGGGTCGATCCACTTT. Its translation: CATPRGSIHF.

The rearrangement joins TRBV7-2 to TRBJ2-1, with 10 bases aligning to TRBD2. The J segment lost 6 bases and the V segment lost 0 bases, leaving 5 bases of the junction unmatched. CDR1 SGHTA and CDR2 FQGNSA come from the germline V gene. This CDR3 is built from 16 residues. DNA for the CDR3: TGTGCCAGCAGCTTAGCGACTAGCGGGCTCCTCAATGAGCAGTTCTTC. It is translated as CASSLATSGLLNEQFF.

This clonotype was recorded many times. V is TRBV20-1 and J is TRBJ2-3; 10 nucleotides match TRBD2. J gave up 10 bases and V 0 bases, and 16 bases lay outside the gene matches. The CDR3 is 17 amino acids. The germline gives CDR1 DFQATT, CDR2 SNEGSKA (reference sequence). The DNA for the CDR3 is TGCAGTGCTAGAGACCTGTTTCTCCTAGCGGGAGTGGGTTCGCAGTATTTT. Amino acids: CSARDLFLLAGVGSQYF.

The chain has TRBV6-2 or TRBV6-3 and TRBJ2-5; 10 positions agree with TRBD2. V shed 4 bases, J shed 1 base, and the junction held 6 bases outside the gene matches. The CDR3 runs 16 residues. Germline-derived CDR1 and CDR2 are MNHEY and SVGEGT. The DNA of the CDR3 is TGTGCCAGCAGTTCCCGCGAGCGGGGGGGCCAAGAGACCCAGTACTTC. Residues: CASSSRERGGQETQYF.

This chain connects TRBV28 to TRBJ2-1, with TRBD1 identical over 7 bases. Germline-derived CDR1 and CDR2 are MDHEN and SYDVKM. With 5 bases clipped from V and 15 bases from J, the junction kept 13 bases outside the gene matches. This CDR3 spans 13 amino acids. CDR3 nucleotide sequence: TGTGCCAGCAGTCCCGCCACAGGGGCCAATCTGTTCTTC. Amino acids: CASSPATGANLFF.

Points on this clonotype: The conserved final phenylalanine or tryptophan is absent from the CDR3, which likely points to a read error. Because the CDR3's place on the DNA is in doubt, the DNA is left out and the CDR3 is given as listed by TCRdb. The gene calls are TRBV6-5 and TRBJ2-7. The germline V gene encodes CDR1 MNHEY and CDR2 SVGAGI. Both ends counted, the CDR3 spans 9 residues. The CDR3 spells CASSYSSIS.

In its sample, this clonotype was seen many times. The chain joins TRBV5-5 to TRBJ1-1; D call uncertain. CDR3 length equals 12 residues. CDR1 SGHKS and CDR2 YYEKEE come from the germline V gene (reference sequence). The V and J ends lost 1 base and 7 bases respectively, with 8 bases between them. The CDR3 DNA is TGTGCCAGCAGCTTGTATGGGATTGAAGCTTTCTTT. The encoded protein is CASSLYGIEAFF.

This clonotype was seen more than once but under ten times. The V and J genes are TRBV12-3 or TRBV12-4 and TRBJ2-2; the match to TRBD2 covers 9 bases. The J segment lost 6 bases and the V segment lost 5 bases, leaving 10 bases of the junction unmatched. The CDR3 has 16 amino acids. The CDR3 bases are TGTGCCAGCAGTCTCTCGGCGGGAGGGCCTGCCGGGGAGCTGTTTTTT. Protein sequence: CASSLSAGGPAGELFF.

A remark on this clonotype: The junction shows a germline mismatch at one end, possibly a read error. The rearrangement links TRBV7-2 to TRBJ1-6, with D maybe TRBD1 (5 bases). The CDR3 is 15 residues long. Germline-derived CDR1 and CDR2 are SGHTA and FQGNSA. The CDR3 here is CASSSSGGEHRGAVF. The CDR3 DNA sequence: TGTGCCAGCAGTTCTAGCGGGGGGGAGCACCGGGGAGCTGTTTTT.

Many counts were recorded for this clonotype. The chain has TRBV2 and TRBJ2-2, with D possibly being TRBD1 (5 bases). The CDR3 totals 14 residues. Trimming stripped 6 bases from V and 1 base from J, with 9 bases between. Germline V CDR1 and CDR2: SNHLY, FYNNEI. Here the CDR3 reads CASRARENTGELFF. CDR3 nucleotide sequence: TGTGCCAGCAGGGCCAGGGAGAACACCGGGGAGCTGTTTTTT.

The V and J genes are TRBV19 and TRBJ2-5, with 13 bases aligning to TRBD2. CDR3 length: 16 amino acids. Germline CDR1 LNHDA, CDR2 SQIVND (reference sequence). Trimming at V came to 4 bases and at J to 2 bases, leaving 4 bases not matched to a gene. CDR3 nucleotides: TGTGCCAGTAGTAGGGGACTAGCGGGAAGTCAAGAGACCCAGTACTTC. Residues: CASSRGLAGSQETQYF.

This clonotype was counted at least ten times. The chain links TRBV20-1 to TRBJ2-7, with TRBD2 matching 9 bases. This CDR3 has 16 residues. The J segment lost 2 bases and the V segment lost 5 bases, leaving 13 bases of the junction unmatched. The germline V gene encodes CDR1 DFQATT and CDR2 SNEGSKA (reference sequence). The DNA for the CDR3 is TGCAGTGCTCGTACGCCCTTAGCGGGAGCCCCCTACGAGCAGTACTTC. It is translated as CSARTPLAGAPYEQYF.

Remarks on this clonotype: The junction departs from germline at one end; a sequencing error may be responsible. The V and J genes are TRBV12-3 or TRBV12-4 and TRBJ1-2, with D perhaps matching TRBD1 (5 bases). CDR3 length equals 15 residues. The CDR3 sequence: CAGSPSSGGAYGYTF. The CDR3 DNA is TGTGCCGGCAGTCCAAGCAGCGGGGGAGCTTATGGCTACACCTTC.

This clonotype was recorded at least ten times. The rearrangement uses TRBV5-8 and TRBJ1-2; 8 positions match TRBD1. CDR1 is SGHTS, CDR2 YDEGEE, per germline. The CDR3 totals 17 residues. V lost 0 bases, J lost 6 bases, and 13 bases stayed unmatched. DNA for the CDR3: TGTGCCAGCAGCTTGGGAGGGACAGGCTTATCACCCGATGGCTACACCTTC. This codes for CASSLGGTGLSPDGYTF.

This clonotype was observed many times. The CDR3 DNA reads TGTGCCAGCACTAGACAGGGGGCGCCGAACACTGAAGCTTTCTTT. It specifies CASTRQGAPNTEAFF. This chain uses TRBV19 with TRBJ1-1; 10 positions match TRBD1. CDR1 is LNHDA, CDR2 SQIVND, per germline (reference sequence). J gave up 1 base and V 9 bases, and 8 bases lay outside the gene matches. The CDR3 runs 15 residues.

The sample holds many counts of this clonotype. V usage is TRBV6-2 or TRBV6-3 and J usage is TRBJ2-7, with TRBD2 matching over 10 bases. In germline, CDR1 is MNHEY, CDR2 SVGEGT. The J segment lost 0 bases and the V segment lost 5 bases, leaving 4 bases of the junction unmatched. CDR3 size: 15 residues. Written as DNA, the CDR3 is TGTGCCAGCAGTCCATCTAGCGGGGGCTCCTACGAGCAGTACTTC. Amino acids: CASSPSSGGSYEQYF.

At least ten counts were recorded for this clonotype. This chain connects TRBV28 to TRBJ2-7, with 11 bases that match TRBD2. CDR1 and CDR2 (germline): MDHEN, SYDVKM. The CDR3 is 13 amino acids. The ends lost 2 bases at V and 7 bases at J; junction bases unmatched: 1. The CDR3 loop is CASSLGTSGEQYF. CDR3 in DNA: TGTGCCAGCAGTTTAGGGACTAGCGGAGAGCAGTACTTC.

The table lists this clonotype with many counts. The V call is TRBV11-2, the J call TRBJ2-7; D may be TRBD1 or TRBD2 (5 bases each). Trimming pared 3 bases from V and 11 bases from J, leaving 17 bases between. Germline CDR1 is SGHAT and CDR2 is FQNNGV. The CDR3 covers 13 residues. CDR3 amino acids: CASSFEAGTQKYF. DNA for the CDR3: TGTGCCAGCAGCTTCGAAGCAGGGACCCAGAAGTACTTC. Variable domain in full (rest from reference TRBV11-2 and TRBJ2-7): EAGVAQSPRYKIIEKRQSVAFWCNPISGHATLYWYQQILGQGPKLLIQFQNNGVVDDSQLPKDRFSAERLKGVDSTLKIQPAKLEDSAVYLCASSFEAGTQKYFGPGTRLTVT.

This clonotype was observed many times. The chain joins TRBV4-3 to TRBJ2-2; tentative D call: TRBD1 (5 bases). This CDR3 contains 18 residues. Germline CDR1 is LGHNA and CDR2 is YSLEER. Trimming took off 0 bases at V and 1 base at J, with 15 bases between the two ends. The CDR3 sequence: CASSQDMRRGWNTGELFF. The CDR3 coding sequence is TGCGCCAGCAGCCAAGATATGAGAAGGGGATGGAACACCGGGGAGCTGTTTTTT.

This clonotype was recorded many times. J is TRBJ2-7 and V is TRBV27, with 11 bases lining up with TRBD2. V lost 6 bases, J lost 3 bases, and 10 bases stayed unmatched. The CDR3 has 16 residues. Looked up from germline, CDR1 is MNHEY and CDR2 is SMNVEV (reference sequence). The CDR3 sequence: CASRPIGTSGRYEQYF. CDR3 coding DNA: TGTGCCAGCAGACCTATCGGGACTAGCGGCCGCTACGAGCAGTACTTC.

The V call is TRBV19, the J call TRBJ1-2; D gene ambiguous. Germline values: CDR1 LNHDA, CDR2 SQIVND (reference sequence). This CDR3 comprises 10 residues. The V and J ends lost 4 bases and 6 bases respectively, with 3 bases between them. DNA for the CDR3: TGTGCCAGTAGTAGGGATGGCTACACCTTC. It is translated as CASSRDGYTF.